The source of this TCR beta chain is a study of blood T cell repertoires in COVID-19. Study as a whole: Sites in the United States, Italy and Spain provided acute and convalescent COVID-19 samples.

Authors' processing steps: Estimates of nucleated cell counts were drawn from the amplification of reference gene primers. Here immunoSEQ multiplex PCR was the method, and the copy in TCRdb shows in-frame clones only, minus some. Clone size and the V and J calls come from that table; the DNA yielded D and trimming. The data show hundreds of thousands of clones, with over 85% seen just once and about 0.91% held by the top ten. This clone was seen once. Source material: peripheral blood. The sequence was collected from a man younger than 35 with COVID-19, enrolled during active disease.

The CDR3 reads CASSLRVLGTGPSTEAFF. CDR3 nucleotide sequence: TGTGCCAGCAGTTTAAGGGTCCTCGGGACAGGGCCCTCTACTGAAGCTTTCTTT. This rearrangement joins TRBV27 to TRBJ1-1; 9 bases are shared with TRBD1. In germline, CDR1 is MNHEY, CDR2 SMNVEV (reference sequence). V was clipped by 2 bases and J by 5 bases; unmatched bases: 15. CDR3 length: 18 residues.